This T cell receptor beta chain was identified during a study of T cells after yellow fever vaccination (dated by TCRdb to the late 2010s). Describing the broader study: The SMART-Seq v4 Ultra Low Input RNA kit was used to prepare libraries from fractions with low cell numbers. To follow T-cell clones before and after primary and booster YFV17D yellow fever vaccination, bulk TCR alpha and beta repertoires were sequenced over time. Two healthy male donors made up the cohort, one aged 18 to 29 years and the other aged 30 to 40 years. Blood samples were taken at several timepoints before and after primary and secondary immunization, and bulk PBMC replicates and cell subsets were isolated.

The CDR3 contains 13 residues, cysteine and phenylalanine counted. The entry retains the CDR3 DNA only, 39 bases that are in frame from base 1. The V and J ends are trimmed by 6 bases and 4 bases, leaving 15 bases between them. Sequences DFQATT (CDR1) and SNEGSKA (CDR2) are obtained from the germline V gene (reference sequence). In its sample, this clonotype was seen many times. Which antigen it targets is not known. Per-base quality was not reported, and no clone a single base away is much larger than it. Broad study findings and their caveats: The secondary T-cell response was weaker than the primary response but faster, peaking on day 5 instead of day 15. A small fraction of clonotypes appeared in both the CD4 and CD8 compartments, likely as a result of convergent recombination. The study included only a couple of donors, which limits how far the findings can be generalized. Most clones expanded after primary vaccination (96% of CD4 and around 88% of CD8) were re-detected after the booster, suggesting that broad memory maintenance occurred. FACS-sorted repertoires could contain abundant contaminating clonotypes from the bulk population, so computational filtering was required.

Read against the paper, the sample's treatment or condition label means: live attenuated yellow fever vaccine strain. At each blood-draw timepoint, two biological replicates of bulk PBMCs were obtained. PBMCs were isolated from peripheral blood using a standard Ficoll-Paque protocol. TriZol was used to extract RNA from bulk PBMCs, CD4 and CD8 fractions, and dextramer-positive and dextramer-negative fractions. Sequenced using an Illumina NovaSeq 6000. TCR cDNA was synthesized by 5'RACE template switching, through which a universal primer site and unique molecular identifiers were introduced. Priming for cDNA synthesis came from both the TCR alpha and TCR beta constant segments. Library amplification used two PCR steps, and the second PCR step added sample barcodes and sequencing adapters. Libraries were sequenced on Illumina HiSeq 2500 (2x100 bp) or NovaSeq (2x150 bp). Concerning the study's data processing: MIGEC was used to demultiplex reads and collapse the reads into UMI consensus sequences, and MiXCR was used for V(D)J alignment. Using edgeR on replicate PBMC samples, clonotypes were called vaccine-responding if FDR was below 0.01 and the log2 fold change was above 5 up to day 15. Each bulk clonotype received a CD4 or CD8 identity based on whether the sequenced CD4 or CD8 repertoire contained that clonotype at higher abundance. TCRdb cleaned the public reads at Q25 with fastp, built clones with MiXCR and kept in-frame beta chains. Identical CDR3 proteins give one entry, which carries the most common genes and DNA. TCRdb's processing, not the authors' own work, is the source of the V and J calls. The table for this sample lists 250,000 to 400,000 distinct CDR3 sequences; 4% to 5.5% of them were counted only once. The leading ten clones occupy roughly a fifth of the sample.

This clonotype was obtained from a man between 18 and 29 years old who received the YFV17D yellow fever vaccine. The receptor chain draws on TRBV20-1 and TRBJ1-2; TRBD1 is possibly the D segment (5 matching bases). The sample consisted of PBMCs, taken 15 days after the yellow fever booster vaccination. The DNA sequence is TGCAGTGCCCTAGTGGGGGGTGGCTATGGCTACACCTTC. It encodes CSALVGGGYGYTF.